This T cell receptor beta chain was captured by sequencing in a study of CXCR3-negative and CXCR3-positive naive CD8 T cells. Of note for this clonotype: Its cognate antigen is unknown.

Germline loops: CDR1 ENHRY, CDR2 SYGVKD. This CDR3 has 15 residues. With UMI labels, 5' RACE was used to prepare the TRB cDNA libraries. TCRdb reanalyzed the 5' RACE reads and collapses them to one entry per CDR3 protein, without DNA. This listing includes around 50,000 distinct CDR3 sequences. General study results and limits: CXCR3-negative naive cells had less hydrophobic TRB CDR3s than did CXCR3-positive naive cells. High diversity, comparable across both naive subsets, contrasted with much lower diversity in memory CD8+ cells. Once cells were cryopreserved, CXCR3 expression went down partly, and most assays used fresh PBMCs.

The genes are TRBV10-3 and TRBJ2-1; the TCRdb call, TRBD2, lacks DNA for checking. The specimen sequenced was naive CXCR3+ CD8+ T cells from blood. Regarding subset: CD45RO-CCR7+CD27+CD95- naive CD8+ T cells expressing CXCR3 (TNR3+). This receptor was taken from a human donor in good health. Some clones in this sample may be carry-over from other donors' samples. The CDR3 protein is CAISEVENYGNEQFF.